The clone carrying this T cell receptor (beta chain) came up a few times. These data belong to a study of blood T cell repertoires in COVID-19. Study overall: Spain, Italy and the United States supplied samples that represented acute and convalescent COVID-19.

Seattle's cohort entered during active infection and was followed longitudinally. Method: immunoSEQ multiplex PCR; TCRdb's copy keeps in-frame clones and lacks some. This sample has 200,000 to 300,000 clones, with around 87% found just once. The TCR sequence derives from a woman in her fifties or sixties with COVID-19, enrolled during active disease. Sequenced: peripheral blood.

CDR3 protein: CASKGSGVTYEQYF. The CDR3 region has the DNA TGTGCCAGCAAAGGTAGCGGGGTCACCTACGAGCAGTACTTC. The rearrangement uses TRBV28 and TRBJ2-7; TRBD2 matches at 8 bases. Looked up from germline, CDR1 is MDHEN and CDR2 is SYDVKM. V was pared by 7 bases and J by 2 bases, with 7 bases of the junction left unmatched. CDR3 length equals 14 residues.